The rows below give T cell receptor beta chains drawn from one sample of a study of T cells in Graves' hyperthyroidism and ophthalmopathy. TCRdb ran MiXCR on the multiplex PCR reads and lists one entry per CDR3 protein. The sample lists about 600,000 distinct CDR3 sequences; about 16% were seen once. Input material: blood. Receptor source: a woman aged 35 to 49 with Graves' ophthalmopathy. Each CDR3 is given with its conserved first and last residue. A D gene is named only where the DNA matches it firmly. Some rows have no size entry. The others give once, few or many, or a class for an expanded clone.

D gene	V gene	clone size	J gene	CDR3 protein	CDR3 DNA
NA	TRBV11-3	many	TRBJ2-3	CASSSGGFTDTQYF	TGTGCCAGCAGCTCCGGAGGGTTCACAGATACGCAGTATTTT
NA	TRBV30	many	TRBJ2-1	CAWSVASNNEQFF	TGTGCCTGGAGTGTAGCCAGCAACAATGAGCAGTTCTTC
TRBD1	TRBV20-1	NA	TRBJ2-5	CSARDLRQGRETQYF	TGCAGTGCTAGAGATCTGAGACAGGGGAGGGAGACCCAGTACTTC
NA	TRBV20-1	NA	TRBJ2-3	CSATRPGGSTDTQYF	TGCAGTGCCACCCGGCCGGGGGGCAGCACAGATACGCAGTATTTT
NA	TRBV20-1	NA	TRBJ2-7	CSARSAGLYEQYF	TGCAGTGCTAGATCAGCCGGGCTCTACGAGCAGTACTTC
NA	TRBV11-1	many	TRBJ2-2	CASSKGAVSTGELFF	TGTGCCAGCAGCAAAGGGGCAGTTTCCACCGGGGAGCTGTTTTTT
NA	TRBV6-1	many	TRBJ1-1	CASSERWEAFF	TGTGCCAGCAGTGAGCGGTGGGAAGCTTTCTTT
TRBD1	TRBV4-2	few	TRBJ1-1	CASSQDRTGGPTNTEAFF	TGTGCCAGCAGCCAAGATCGGACAGGGGGTCCCACGAACACTGAAGCTTTCTTT
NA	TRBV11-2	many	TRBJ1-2	CASSFTEDYGYTF	TGTGCCAGCAGCTTTACAGAAGACTATGGCTACACCTTC
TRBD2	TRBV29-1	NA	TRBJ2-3	CSVRLASPFTDTQYF	TGCAGCGTTAGACTAGCGTCGCCCTTCACAGATACGCAGTATTTT
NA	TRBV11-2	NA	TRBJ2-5	CASSTAGAVTYGGETQYF	TGTGCCAGCAGCACAGCCGGGGCCGTTACATATGGTGGGGAGACCCAGTACTTC
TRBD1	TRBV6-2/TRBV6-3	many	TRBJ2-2	CASSTSGTALNTGELFF	TGTGCCAGCAGCACCTCCGGGACAGCCTTAAACACCGGGGAGCTGTTTTTT
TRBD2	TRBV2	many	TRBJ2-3	CASSELAGVTDTQYF	TGTGCCAGCAGTGAACTAGCGGGAGTAACAGATACGCAGTATTTT
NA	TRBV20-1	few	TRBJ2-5	CSARVAGPETQYF	TGCAGTGCTAGAGTCGCAGGGCCGGAGACCCAGTACTTC
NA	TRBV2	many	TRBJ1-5	CASSGGRSNQPQHF	TGTGCCAGCAGTGGGGGAAGAAGCAATCAGCCCCAGCATTTT
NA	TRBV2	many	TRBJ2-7	CASKRTHFYEQYF	TGTGCCAGCAAGAGGACTCACTTCTACGAGCAGTACTTC
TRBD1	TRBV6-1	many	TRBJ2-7	CATFAGTGASVYEQYF	TGTGCCACCTTTGCCGGGACAGGGGCATCTGTCTACGAGCAGTACTTC